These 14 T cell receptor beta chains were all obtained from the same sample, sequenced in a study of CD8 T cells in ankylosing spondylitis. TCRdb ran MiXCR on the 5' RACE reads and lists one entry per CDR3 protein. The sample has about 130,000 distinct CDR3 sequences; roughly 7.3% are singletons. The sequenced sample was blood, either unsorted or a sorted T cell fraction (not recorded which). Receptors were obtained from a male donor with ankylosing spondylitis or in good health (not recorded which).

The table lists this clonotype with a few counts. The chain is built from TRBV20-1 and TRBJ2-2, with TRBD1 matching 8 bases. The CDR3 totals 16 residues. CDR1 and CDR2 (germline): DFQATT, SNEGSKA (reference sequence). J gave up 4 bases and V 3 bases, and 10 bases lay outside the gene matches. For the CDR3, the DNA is TGCAGTGCTAGCCCAACGACAGGGGCGTTCACCGGGGAGCTGTTTTTT. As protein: CSASPTTGAFTGELFF.

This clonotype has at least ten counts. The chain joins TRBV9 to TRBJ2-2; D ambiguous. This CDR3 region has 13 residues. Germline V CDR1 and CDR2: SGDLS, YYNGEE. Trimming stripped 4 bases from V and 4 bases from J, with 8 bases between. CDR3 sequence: CASSPRATGELFF. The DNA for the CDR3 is TGTGCCAGCAGCCCCCGGGCCACCGGGGAGCTGTTTTTT.

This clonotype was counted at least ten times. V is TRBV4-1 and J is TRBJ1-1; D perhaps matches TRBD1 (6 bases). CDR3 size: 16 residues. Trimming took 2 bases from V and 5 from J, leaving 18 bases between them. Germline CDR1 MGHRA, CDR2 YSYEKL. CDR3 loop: CASSQSGGYRETEAFF. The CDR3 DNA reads TGCGCCAGCAGCCAAAGTGGAGGTTACAGGGAAACTGAAGCTTTCTTT.

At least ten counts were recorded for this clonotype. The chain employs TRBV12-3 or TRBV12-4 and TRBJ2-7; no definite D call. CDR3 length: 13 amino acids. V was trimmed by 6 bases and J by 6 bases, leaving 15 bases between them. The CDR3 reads CASSSPRTFEQYF. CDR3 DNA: TGTGCCAGCAGCTCCCCGAGGACCTTCGAGCAGTACTTC.

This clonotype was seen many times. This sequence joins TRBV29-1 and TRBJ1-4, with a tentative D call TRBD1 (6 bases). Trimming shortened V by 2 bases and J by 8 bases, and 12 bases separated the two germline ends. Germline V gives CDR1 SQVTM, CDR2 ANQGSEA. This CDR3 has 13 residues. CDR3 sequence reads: CSVEYREGEKLFF. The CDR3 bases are TGCAGCGTTGAATACAGGGAAGGCGAAAAACTGTTTTTT. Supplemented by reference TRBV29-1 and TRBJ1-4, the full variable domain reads SAVISQKPSRDICQRGTSLTIQCQVDSQVTMMFWYRQQPGQSLTLIATANQGSEATYESGFVIDKFPISRPNLTFSTLTVSNMSPEDSSIYLCSVEYREGEKLFFGSGTQLSVL.

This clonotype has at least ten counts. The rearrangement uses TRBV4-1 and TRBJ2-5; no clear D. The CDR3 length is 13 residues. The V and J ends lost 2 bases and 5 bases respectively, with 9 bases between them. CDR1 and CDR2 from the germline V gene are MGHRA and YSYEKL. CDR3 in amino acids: CASSQQGMETQYF. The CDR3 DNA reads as TGCGCCAGCAGCCAACAAGGAATGGAGACCCAGTACTTC.

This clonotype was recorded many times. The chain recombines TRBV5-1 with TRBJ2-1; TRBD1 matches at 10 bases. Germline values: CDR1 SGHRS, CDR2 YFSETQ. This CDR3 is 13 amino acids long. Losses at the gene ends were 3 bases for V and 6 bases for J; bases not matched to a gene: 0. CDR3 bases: TGCGCCAGCAGCTGGACAGGGGGCAATGAGCAGTTCTTC. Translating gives CASSWTGGNEQFF.

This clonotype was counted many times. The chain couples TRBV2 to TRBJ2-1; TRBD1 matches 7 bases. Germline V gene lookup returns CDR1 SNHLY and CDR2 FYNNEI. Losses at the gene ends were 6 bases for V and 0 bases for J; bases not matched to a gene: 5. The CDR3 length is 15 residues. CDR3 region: CASRAGGSSYNEQFF. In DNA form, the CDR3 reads TGTGCCAGCAGAGCAGGGGGAAGCTCCTACAATGAGCAGTTCTTC.

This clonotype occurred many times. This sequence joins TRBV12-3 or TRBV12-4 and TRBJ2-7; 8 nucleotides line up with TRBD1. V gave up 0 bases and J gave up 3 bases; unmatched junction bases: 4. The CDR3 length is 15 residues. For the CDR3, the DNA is TGTGCCAGCAGTTTAGCAGGACAGGGAATCTACGAGCAGTACTTC. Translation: CASSLAGQGIYEQYF.

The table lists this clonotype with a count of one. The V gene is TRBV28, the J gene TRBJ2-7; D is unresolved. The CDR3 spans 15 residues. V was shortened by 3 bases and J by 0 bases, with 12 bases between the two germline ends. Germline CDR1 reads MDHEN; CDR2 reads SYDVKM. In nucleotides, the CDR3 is TGTGCCAGCAGTTTTTCGGACCCTGGCTCCTACGAGCAGTACTTC. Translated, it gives CASSFSDPGSYEQYF.

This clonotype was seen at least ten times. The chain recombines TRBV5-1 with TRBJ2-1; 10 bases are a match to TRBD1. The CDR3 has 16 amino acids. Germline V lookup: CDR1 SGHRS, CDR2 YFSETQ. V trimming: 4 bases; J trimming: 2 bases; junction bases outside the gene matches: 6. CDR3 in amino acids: CASSPRTGGTYNEQFF. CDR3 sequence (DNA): TGCGCCAGCAGCCCCAGGACAGGGGGTACCTACAATGAGCAGTTCTTC.

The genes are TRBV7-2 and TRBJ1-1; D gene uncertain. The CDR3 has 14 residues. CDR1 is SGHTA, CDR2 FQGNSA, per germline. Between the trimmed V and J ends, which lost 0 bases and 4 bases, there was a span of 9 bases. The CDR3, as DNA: TGTGCCAGCAGCTTAGCGGGCCGGGGCACTGAAGCTTTCTTT. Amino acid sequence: CASSLAGRGTEAFF.

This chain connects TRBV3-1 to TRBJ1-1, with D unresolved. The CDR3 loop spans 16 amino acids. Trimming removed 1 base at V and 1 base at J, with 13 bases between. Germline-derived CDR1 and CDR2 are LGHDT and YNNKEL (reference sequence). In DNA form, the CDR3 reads TGTGCCAGCAGCCAAGGTTTTCGGAAGAAGAACACTGAAGCTTTCTTT. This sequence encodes CASSQGFRKKNTEAFF. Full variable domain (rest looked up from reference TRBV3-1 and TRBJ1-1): DTAVSQTPKYLVTQMGNDKSIKCEQNLGHDTMYWYKQDSKKFLKIMFSYNNKELIINETVPNRFSPKSPDKAHLNLHINSLELGDSAVYFCASSQGFRKKNTEAFFGQGTRLTVV.

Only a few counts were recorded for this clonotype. The CDR3 reads CASSLVYFRGTGELFF. The DNA of the CDR3 is TGCGCCAGCAGCTTGGTTTATTTCCGAGGCACCGGGGAGCTGTTTTTT. The chain recombines TRBV5-1 with TRBJ2-2; D is unresolved. This CDR3 region has 16 residues. Germline V gene lookup returns CDR1 SGHRS and CDR2 YFSETQ. V lost 0 bases and J 4 bases, leaving 13 bases between the germline ends.